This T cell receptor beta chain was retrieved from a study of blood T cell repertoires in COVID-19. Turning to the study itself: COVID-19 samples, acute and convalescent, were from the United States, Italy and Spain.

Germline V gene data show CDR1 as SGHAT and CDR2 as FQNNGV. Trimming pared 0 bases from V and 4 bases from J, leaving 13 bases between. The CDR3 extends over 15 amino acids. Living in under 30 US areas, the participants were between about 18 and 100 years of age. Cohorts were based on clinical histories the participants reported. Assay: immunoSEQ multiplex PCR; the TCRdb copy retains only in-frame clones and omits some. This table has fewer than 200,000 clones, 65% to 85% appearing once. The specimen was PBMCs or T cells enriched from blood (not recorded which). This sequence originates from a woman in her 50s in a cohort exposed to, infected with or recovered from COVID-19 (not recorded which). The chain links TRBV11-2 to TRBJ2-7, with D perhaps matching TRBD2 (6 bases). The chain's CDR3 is CASSLDLGSWYEQYF. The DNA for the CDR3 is TGTGCCAGCAGCTTAGACCTCGGGAGCTGGTACGAGCAGTACTTC.